Following are 30 T cell receptor beta chains from one sample sequenced in a study of T-cell memory formation after mild COVID-19. TCRdb recomputed calls from the 5' RACE reads with MiXCR, one row per CDR3 protein. The data show some 130,000 distinct CDR3 sequences, with approximately 15% seen just once and more than 11% held by the top ten. The sequencing sample was made of PBMCs or a T cell subset sorted from them (not recorded which). All receptors come from an adult woman who had mild COVID-19 (a few samples of this study predate the infection). Cell type and time point are not known.

The CDR3 nucleotides read TGTGCCATCAGTGAGAAACAGGGTACTGAAGCTTTCTTT. It translates to CAISEKQGTEAFF. The chain couples TRBV10-3 to TRBJ1-1; tentative D call: TRBD1 (6 bases). The germline gives CDR1 ENHRY, CDR2 SYGVKD. V gave up 2 bases and J gave up 5 bases, with 9 bases separating them. This CDR3 region has 13 residues.

The genes are TRBV5-1 and TRBJ2-7; D is perhaps TRBD1 or TRBD2 (5 bases each). The CDR3 loop spans 15 amino acids. Germline V gives CDR1 SGHRS, CDR2 YFSETQ. Trimming shortened V by 4 bases and J by 2 bases, and 16 bases separated the two germline ends. The CDR3 region has the DNA TGCGCCAGCAGCGCGGGCCAGGGTGCGACCTACGAGCAGTACTTC. Encoded protein: CASSAGQGATYEQYF.

This clonotype came up a few times. The CDR3: CATSRGGLALETQYF. CDR3 bases: TGTGCCACCAGCAGGGGAGGACTAGCGCTAGAGACCCAGTACTTC. The rearrangement links TRBV15 to TRBJ2-5; 9 nucleotides agree with TRBD2. Germline V gene lookup returns CDR1 LNHNV and CDR2 YYDKDF (reference sequence). V trimming: 3 bases; J trimming: 4 bases; junction bases outside the gene matches: 6. The CDR3 consists of 15 residues.

The genes are TRBV19 and TRBJ2-1; maybe TRBD1 (5 bases). The germline V gene encodes CDR1 LNHDA and CDR2 SQIVND (reference sequence). This CDR3 is built from 16 residues. V was trimmed by 1 base and J by 0 bases, leaving 10 bases between them. The CDR3 loop reads CASSIGRGRSYNEQFF. For the CDR3, the DNA is TGTGCCAGTAGTATAGGTAGGGGCCGCTCCTACAATGAGCAGTTCTTC.

This clonotype showed up many times. V usage is TRBV18 and J usage is TRBJ1-2; the D gene is possibly TRBD1 (5 bases). The CDR3 is 14 amino acids. V was shortened by 4 bases and J by 3 bases, with 12 bases between the two germline ends. Germline CDR1 is KGHSH and CDR2 is LQKENI. CDR3: CASSHPGRDYGYTF. In DNA form, the CDR3 reads TGTGCCAGCTCACACCCAGGGCGGGACTATGGCTACACCTTC.

A few counts support this clonotype. This rearrangement joins TRBV6-6 to TRBJ2-5; tentatively, D is TRBD1 (6 bases). The length of the CDR3 is 14 residues. Germline V CDR1 and CDR2: MNHNY, SVGAGI (reference sequence). Trimming stripped 4 bases from V and 4 bases from J, with 13 bases between. In nucleotides, the CDR3 is TGTGCCAGCAGTTTCTCACAGGGCCTAGAGACCCAGTACTTC. Its translation is CASSFSQGLETQYF.

This clonotype has at least ten counts. This chain connects TRBV7-6 to TRBJ2-2, with D perhaps being TRBD1 or TRBD2 (5 bases each). This CDR3 spans 15 amino acids. Germline V gene lookup returns CDR1 SGHVS and CDR2 FNYEAQ. Trimming stripped 5 bases from V and 1 base from J, with 11 bases between. DNA of the CDR3: TGTGCCAGCAGCCTCGGGACCGGGAACACCGGGGAGCTGTTTTTT. It is translated as CASSLGTGNTGELFF.

This clonotype occurred a few times. The chain employs TRBV25-1 and TRBJ2-3; 7 bases line up with TRBD2. In germline, CDR1 is MGHDK, CDR2 SYGVNS. This CDR3 spans 15 amino acids. Germline trimming cut 3 bases from V and 6 bases from J; bases unmatched to any gene: 9. The CDR3 sequence is CASSELRERTDTQYF. The CDR3 nucleotides are TGTGCCAGCAGTGAGTTGCGGGAGAGGACGGATACGCAGTATTTT.

This clonotype showed up just a few times. V usage is TRBV5-5 and J usage is TRBJ2-1, with 9 bases identical to TRBD2. Germline CDR1 SGHKS, CDR2 YYEKEE (reference sequence). The CDR3 extends over 15 amino acids. V lost 4 bases, J lost 7 bases, and 9 bases stayed unmatched. The CDR3 DNA is TGTGCCAGCAGCAATGGGACTAGCCTGTTGAATGAGCAGTTCTTC. This encodes CASSNGTSLLNEQFF.

In its sample, this clonotype was seen many times. The chain uses TRBV12-3 or TRBV12-4 and TRBJ2-5; D ambiguous. The CDR3 sequence is 12 residues long. V was clipped by 6 bases and J by 5 bases, with 10 bases between them. CDR3 in DNA: TGTGCCAGCAGCAACTATGCCGAGACCCAGTACTTC. Amino acids: CASSNYAETQYF.

This clonotype was observed a few times. The V call is TRBV19, the J call TRBJ2-7, with TRBD1 matching over 8 bases. The CDR3 covers 13 residues. V was pared by 3 bases and J by 6 bases, with 4 bases of the junction left unmatched. Germline V lookup: CDR1 LNHDA, CDR2 SQIVND (reference sequence). CDR3 DNA sequence: TGTGCCAGTAGTATTCGGACAGGGATCGAGCAGTACTTC. As protein: CASSIRTGIEQYF. Full variable domain (remainder filled in from reference TRBV19 and TRBJ2-7): DGGITQSPKYLFRKEGQNVTLSCEQNLNHDAMYWYRQDPGQGLRLIYYSQIVNDFQKGDIAEGYSVSREKKESFPLTVTSAQKNPTAFYLCASSIRTGIEQYFGPGTRLTVT.

This chain uses TRBV18 with TRBJ2-5; TRBD1 might be the D (5 bases). Per germline, CDR1 KGHSH and CDR2 LQKENI. V was trimmed by 1 base and J by 1 base, leaving 7 bases between them. This CDR3 comprises 14 residues. The CDR3 sequence: CASSPQGSQETQYF. The CDR3 DNA sequence: TGTGCCAGCTCACCACAGGGGTCCCAAGAGACCCAGTACTTC.

The table lists this clonotype with a few counts. CDR3 in DNA: TGCAGCGTTGAAGGCGACAGGTTGTCCCAGTACTTC. This gives the protein CSVEGDRLSQYF. This sequence joins TRBV29-1 and TRBJ2-5, with D perhaps matching TRBD1 (6 bases). The CDR3 is 12 residues long. The V and J ends lost 1 base and 9 bases respectively, with 12 bases between them. The germline V gene has CDR1 SQVTM and CDR2 ANQGSEA. The complete variable domain, with remaining parts taken from reference TRBV29-1 and TRBJ2-5, reads SAVISQKPSRDICQRGTSLTIQCQVDSQVTMMFWYRQQPGQSLTLIATANQGSEATYESGFVIDKFPISRPNLTFSTLTVSNMSPEDSSIYLCSVEGDRLSQYFGPGTRLLVL.

The chain joins TRBV5-1 to TRBJ1-1, with unresolved D. In germline, CDR1 is SGHRS, CDR2 YFSETQ. Trimming shortened V by 0 bases and J by 0 bases, and 9 bases separated the two germline ends. This CDR3 spans 15 amino acids. CDR3 amino acids: CASSLVGRLNTEAFF. CDR3 nucleotide sequence: TGCGCCAGCAGCTTGGTCGGGAGATTGAACACTGAAGCTTTCTTT.

This rearrangement joins TRBV12-3 or TRBV12-4 to TRBJ2-2; D unclear. Trimming pared 6 bases from V and 2 bases from J, leaving 7 bases between. The CDR3 has 13 amino acids. The CDR3 DNA sequence: TGTGCCAGCAGACAGCTAAACACCGGGGAGCTGTTTTTT. Translated, it gives CASRQLNTGELFF.

At least ten counts were recorded for this clonotype. The CDR3 bases are TGCGCCAGCAGCTCTGTAGCTAGCGGGGAGAACACCGGGGAGCTGTTTTTT. Protein: CASSSVASGENTGELFF. The gene calls are TRBV5-1 and TRBJ2-2, with 9 bases identical to TRBD2. Germline CDR1 SGHRS, CDR2 YFSETQ. J was trimmed by 1 base and V by 3 bases; bases with no gene match: 7. The CDR3 is 17 amino acids.

This rearrangement joins TRBV12-3 or TRBV12-4 to TRBJ2-3; no clear D gene. The V end lost 6 bases, the J end lost 3 bases, and 4 bases lay between the germline ends. This CDR3 region has 11 residues. The CDR3 sequence is CASRNTDTQYF. The CDR3 DNA reads as TGTGCCAGCAGAAATACAGATACGCAGTATTTT.

The chain recombines TRBV18 with TRBJ2-3; D ambiguous. CDR3 size: 14 residues. CDR1 and CDR2 from the germline V gene are KGHSH and LQKENI. Trimming pared 0 bases from V and 4 bases from J, leaving 8 bases between. The chain's CDR3 is CASSPPGMADTQYF. In DNA, the CDR3 is TGTGCCAGCTCACCACCGGGGATGGCAGATACGCAGTATTTT.

The rearrangement joins TRBV5-1 to TRBJ1-1; the D gene is possibly TRBD1 (6 bases). Germline loops: CDR1 SGHRS, CDR2 YFSETQ. V shed 4 bases and J shed 5 bases, with 21 bases lying between them. The CDR3 runs 16 residues. CDR3 nucleotides: TGCGCCAGCAGCCGACAGGCGGCGGGAAGGGGGACTGAAGCTTTCTTT. Translating gives CASSRQAAGRGTEAFF.

In this sample, this clonotype turned up a few times. This rearrangement joins TRBV18 to TRBJ1-5; D is possibly TRBD1 (6 bases). The germline V gene has CDR1 KGHSH and CDR2 LQKENI. The CDR3 sequence is 13 residues long. Deletions cut 4 bases from V and 3 bases from J, with 7 bases between. The CDR3 reads CASSRDNNQPQHF. In DNA, the CDR3 is TGTGCCAGCTCACGGGACAACAATCAGCCCCAGCATTTT.

V gene TRBV7-3 combines with J gene TRBJ2-1, with 8 nucleotides matching TRBD2. The CDR3 consists of 14 residues. CDR1 and CDR2 from the germline V gene are SGHTA and FQGTGA. J gave up 8 bases and V 2 bases, and 5 bases lay outside the gene matches. The CDR3 bases are TGTGCCAGCAGCTTAGCGGGAGGCCTCGATGAGCAGTTCTTC. This sequence encodes CASSLAGGLDEQFF.

The V call is TRBV10-3, the J call TRBJ2-1, with 13 bases matching TRBD2. This CDR3 is 16 amino acids long. The V and J ends lost 4 bases and 7 bases, in that order; junction bases with no gene match: 7. Per the germline V gene, CDR1 is ENHRY and CDR2 is SYGVKD. CDR3 sequence reads: CAISGAAGLAGNEQFF. The CDR3 coding sequence is TGTGCCATCAGTGGGGCAGCGGGACTAGCGGGAAATGAGCAGTTCTTC.

This clonotype occurred a few times. This chain connects TRBV11-2 to TRBJ2-7; D is possibly TRBD1 (5 bases). Germline CDR1 reads SGHAT; CDR2 reads FQNNGV. V dropped 4 bases and J dropped 6 bases, with 16 bases sitting between them. CDR3 length: 14 amino acids. The CDR3 loop is CASSSIRGRGEQYF. Here the CDR3 DNA reads TGTGCCAGCAGCTCGATAAGGGGTAGGGGCGAGCAGTACTTC. The full variable domain, completed using reference TRBV11-2 and TRBJ2-7, is EAGVAQSPRYKIIEKRQSVAFWCNPISGHATLYWYQQILGQGPKLLIQFQNNGVVDDSQLPKDRFSAERLKGVDSTLKIQPAKLEDSAVYLCASSSIRGRGEQYFGPGTRLTVT.

This clonotype occurred a few times. The rearrangement joins TRBV3-1 to TRBJ1-6; 7 positions agree with TRBD1. V gave up 3 bases and J gave up 8 bases; unmatched junction bases: 7. This CDR3 region has 15 residues. Per germline, CDR1 LGHDT and CDR2 YNNKEL (reference sequence). DNA of the CDR3: TGTGCCAGCAGCCACCGGGACAGAAACTATTCACCCCTCCACTTT. It is translated as CASSHRDRNYSPLHF. Drawing the rest from reference TRBV3-1 and TRBJ1-6, the complete variable domain is DTAVSQTPKYLVTQMGNDKSIKCEQNLGHDTMYWYKQDSKKFLKIMFSYNNKELIINETVPNRFSPKSPDKAHLNLHINSLELGDSAVYFCASSHRDRNYSPLHFGNGTRLTVT.

V usage is TRBV20-1 and J usage is TRBJ2-3, with TRBD1 identical over 8 bases. From germline, CDR1 is DFQATT and CDR2 SNEGSKA (reference sequence). V lost 3 bases to trimming and J lost 1 base; unmatched junction nucleotides: 3. This CDR3 has 14 residues. CDR3 coding DNA: TGCAGTGCTAGCGACAGGGGACGCACAGATACGCAGTATTTT. Amino acids: CSASDRGRTDTQYF.

This clonotype was seen once. CDR3 bases: TGTGCCAGCAGTCAGACAAGGTCGGGCTACACCTTC. Amino acids: CASSQTRSGYTF. The gene calls are TRBV12-3 or TRBV12-4 and TRBJ1-2; D not resolved. The CDR3 loop spans 12 amino acids. Trimming pared 5 bases from V and 8 bases from J, leaving 12 bases between.

This clonotype was picked up a small number of times. This chain uses TRBV5-1 with TRBJ2-3; D perhaps matches TRBD1 (6 bases). Germline V gene sequence: CDR1 SGHRS, CDR2 YFSETQ. V was trimmed by 1 base and J by 2 bases, leaving 8 bases between them. The CDR3 contains 14 residues. CDR3 sequence: CASSLWGPTDTQYF. DNA of the CDR3: TGCGCCAGCAGCTTGTGGGGGCCCACAGATACGCAGTATTTT.

This clonotype has a handful of counts. V usage is TRBV30 and J usage is TRBJ2-3; TRBD2 matches at 12 bases. Trimming at V came to 2 bases and at J to 6 bases, leaving 12 bases not matched to a gene. CDR1 and CDR2 (germline): GTSNPN, SVGIG (reference sequence). CDR3 length: 17 amino acids. CDR3: CAWSLTGLAGHSDTQYF. CDR3 sequence (DNA): TGTGCCTGGAGTCTCACCGGACTAGCGGGACATTCGGATACGCAGTATTTT.

The chain joins TRBV7-9 to TRBJ1-2, with 8 bases that match TRBD1. CDR3 length: 15 amino acids. J gave up 11 bases and V 0 bases, and 11 bases lay outside the gene matches. The V gene's germline CDR1 is SEHNR and CDR2 FQNEAQ (reference sequence). This CDR3 reads CASSLATGVRDRYTF. Written as DNA, the CDR3 is TGTGCCAGCAGCTTAGCGACAGGGGTCCGGGATCGTTACACCTTC.

This clonotype was found many times. The chain uses TRBV7-9 and TRBJ2-5; D not certain. V was cut by 3 bases and J by 9 bases, with 8 bases left in between. Germline-derived CDR1 and CDR2 are SEHNR and FQNEAQ (reference sequence). The CDR3 has 11 amino acids. CDR3 protein: CASSLNEAQYF. CDR3 coding DNA: TGTGCCAGCAGCTTGAATGAGGCCCAGTACTTC.